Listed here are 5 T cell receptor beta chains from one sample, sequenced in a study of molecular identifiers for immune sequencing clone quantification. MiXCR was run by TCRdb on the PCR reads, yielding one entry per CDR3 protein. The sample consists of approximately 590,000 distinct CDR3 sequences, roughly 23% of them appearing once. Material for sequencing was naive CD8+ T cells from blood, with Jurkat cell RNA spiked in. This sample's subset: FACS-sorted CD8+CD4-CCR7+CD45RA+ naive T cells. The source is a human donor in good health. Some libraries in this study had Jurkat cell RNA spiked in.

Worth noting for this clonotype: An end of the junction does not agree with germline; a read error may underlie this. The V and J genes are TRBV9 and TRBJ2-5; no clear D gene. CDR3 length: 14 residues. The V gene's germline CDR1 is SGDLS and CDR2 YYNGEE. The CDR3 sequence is CASSSDSNQGTQYF. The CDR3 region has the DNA TGTGCCAGCAGCTCTGACTCCAACCAAGGGACCCAGTACTTC.

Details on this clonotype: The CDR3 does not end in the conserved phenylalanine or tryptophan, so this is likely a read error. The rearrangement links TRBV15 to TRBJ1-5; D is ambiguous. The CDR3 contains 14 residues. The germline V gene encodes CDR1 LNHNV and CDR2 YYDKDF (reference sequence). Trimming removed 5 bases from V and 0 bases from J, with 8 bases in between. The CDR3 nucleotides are TGTGCCACCAGCGACTACGATAGCAATCAGCCCCAGCATTCT. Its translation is CATSDYDSNQPQHS.

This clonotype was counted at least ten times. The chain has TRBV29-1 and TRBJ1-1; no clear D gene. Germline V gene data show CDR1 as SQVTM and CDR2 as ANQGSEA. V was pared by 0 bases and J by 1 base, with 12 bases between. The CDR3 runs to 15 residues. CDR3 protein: CSVEDPRATNTEAFF. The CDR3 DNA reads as TGCAGCGTTGAAGATCCCCGGGCAACGAACACTGAAGCTTTCTTT.

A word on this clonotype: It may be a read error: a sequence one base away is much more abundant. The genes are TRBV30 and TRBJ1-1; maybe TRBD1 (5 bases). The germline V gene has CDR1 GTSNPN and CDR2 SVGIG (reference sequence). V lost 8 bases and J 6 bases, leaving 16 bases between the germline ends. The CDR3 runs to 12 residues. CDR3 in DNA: TGTGCCCTAGACAGTGAGGACGCTGAAGCTTTCTTT. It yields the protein CALDSEDAEAFF.

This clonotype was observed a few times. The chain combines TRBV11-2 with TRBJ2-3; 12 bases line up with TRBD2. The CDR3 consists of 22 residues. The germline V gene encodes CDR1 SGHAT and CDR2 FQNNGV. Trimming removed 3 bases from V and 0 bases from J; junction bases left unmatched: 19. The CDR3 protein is CASSLQRMPWTSGVGSTDTQYF. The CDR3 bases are TGTGCCAGCAGCTTGCAACGAATGCCCTGGACTAGCGGGGTGGGTAGCACAGATACGCAGTATTTT.